A selection of T cell receptor beta chains follows, all from one sample in a study of cytomegalovirus exposure and HLA in healthy donors. The table came from immunoSEQ multiplex PCR; TCRdb's copy has only in-frame clones and leaves some out. The table lists roughly 100,000 clones, 75% of them singletons. Sequenced material: PBMCs. The receptors were gathered from a male donor in good health and CMV-seropositive. The CDR3 runs from the conserved cysteine through the conserved F or W. The order of the fields is J gene, clone size, V gene, D gene, CDR3 DNA, CDR3 protein. The D gene is left open where the match is weak. Some rows mark clone size as missing; the rest say once, few, many or name a class of expanded clone.

j_call: TRBJ2-5
clone_size: -
v_call: TRBV7-9
d_call: TRBD1
cdr3_nt: TGTGCCAGCAGCCCCTTCGACAGGGAAGAGACCCAGTACTTC
cdr3_aa: CASSPFDREETQYF

j_call: TRBJ2-7
clone_size: few
v_call: TRBV15
d_call: -
cdr3_nt: TGTGCCACCAGCAGAGTGGAGGGGGCGAGCTACGAGCAGTACTTC
cdr3_aa: CATSRVEGASYEQYF

j_call: TRBJ2-7
clone_size: -
v_call: TRBV18
d_call: TRBD2
cdr3_nt: TGTGCCAGCTCACCGACTAGCCGAAACTACGAGCAGTACTTC
cdr3_aa: CASSPTSRNYEQYF

j_call: TRBJ1-1
clone_size: -
v_call: TRBV30
d_call: TRBD1
cdr3_nt: TGTGCCTGGAGTCCGATGGACAGGATGAACACTGAAGCTTTCTTT
cdr3_aa: CAWSPMDRMNTEAFF

j_call: TRBJ1-2
clone_size: -
v_call: TRBV19
d_call: -
cdr3_nt: TGTGCCAGTAGTAACCCCGGAGGGGCTAACTATGGCTACACCTTC
cdr3_aa: CASSNPGGANYGYTF

j_call: TRBJ2-2
clone_size: few
v_call: TRBV7-7
d_call: TRBD1
cdr3_nt: TGTGCCAGCAGCCCAGGGGGAACGAACACCGGGGAGCTGTTTTTT
cdr3_aa: CASSPGGTNTGELFF

j_call: TRBJ1-2
clone_size: -
v_call: TRBV5-1
d_call: -
cdr3_nt: TGCGCCAGCAGCTTGACCCCTGGAAGGGGTTATGGCTACACCTTC
cdr3_aa: CASSLTPGRGYGYTF

j_call: TRBJ2-3
clone_size: -
v_call: TRBV18
d_call: TRBD2
cdr3_nt: TGTGCCAGCTCACTGCCTAGCGGGGCAGATACGCAGTATTTT
cdr3_aa: CASSLPSGADTQYF

j_call: TRBJ1-5
clone_size: few
v_call: TRBV5-4
d_call: -
cdr3_nt: TGTGCCAGCAGCTTCAGTGGCCAGCCCCAGCATTTT
cdr3_aa: CASSFSGQPQHF

j_call: TRBJ2-2
clone_size: -
v_call: TRBV29-1
d_call: -
cdr3_nt: TGCAGCGTTTCAGGGTACACCGGGGAGCTGTTTTTT
cdr3_aa: CSVSGYTGELFF